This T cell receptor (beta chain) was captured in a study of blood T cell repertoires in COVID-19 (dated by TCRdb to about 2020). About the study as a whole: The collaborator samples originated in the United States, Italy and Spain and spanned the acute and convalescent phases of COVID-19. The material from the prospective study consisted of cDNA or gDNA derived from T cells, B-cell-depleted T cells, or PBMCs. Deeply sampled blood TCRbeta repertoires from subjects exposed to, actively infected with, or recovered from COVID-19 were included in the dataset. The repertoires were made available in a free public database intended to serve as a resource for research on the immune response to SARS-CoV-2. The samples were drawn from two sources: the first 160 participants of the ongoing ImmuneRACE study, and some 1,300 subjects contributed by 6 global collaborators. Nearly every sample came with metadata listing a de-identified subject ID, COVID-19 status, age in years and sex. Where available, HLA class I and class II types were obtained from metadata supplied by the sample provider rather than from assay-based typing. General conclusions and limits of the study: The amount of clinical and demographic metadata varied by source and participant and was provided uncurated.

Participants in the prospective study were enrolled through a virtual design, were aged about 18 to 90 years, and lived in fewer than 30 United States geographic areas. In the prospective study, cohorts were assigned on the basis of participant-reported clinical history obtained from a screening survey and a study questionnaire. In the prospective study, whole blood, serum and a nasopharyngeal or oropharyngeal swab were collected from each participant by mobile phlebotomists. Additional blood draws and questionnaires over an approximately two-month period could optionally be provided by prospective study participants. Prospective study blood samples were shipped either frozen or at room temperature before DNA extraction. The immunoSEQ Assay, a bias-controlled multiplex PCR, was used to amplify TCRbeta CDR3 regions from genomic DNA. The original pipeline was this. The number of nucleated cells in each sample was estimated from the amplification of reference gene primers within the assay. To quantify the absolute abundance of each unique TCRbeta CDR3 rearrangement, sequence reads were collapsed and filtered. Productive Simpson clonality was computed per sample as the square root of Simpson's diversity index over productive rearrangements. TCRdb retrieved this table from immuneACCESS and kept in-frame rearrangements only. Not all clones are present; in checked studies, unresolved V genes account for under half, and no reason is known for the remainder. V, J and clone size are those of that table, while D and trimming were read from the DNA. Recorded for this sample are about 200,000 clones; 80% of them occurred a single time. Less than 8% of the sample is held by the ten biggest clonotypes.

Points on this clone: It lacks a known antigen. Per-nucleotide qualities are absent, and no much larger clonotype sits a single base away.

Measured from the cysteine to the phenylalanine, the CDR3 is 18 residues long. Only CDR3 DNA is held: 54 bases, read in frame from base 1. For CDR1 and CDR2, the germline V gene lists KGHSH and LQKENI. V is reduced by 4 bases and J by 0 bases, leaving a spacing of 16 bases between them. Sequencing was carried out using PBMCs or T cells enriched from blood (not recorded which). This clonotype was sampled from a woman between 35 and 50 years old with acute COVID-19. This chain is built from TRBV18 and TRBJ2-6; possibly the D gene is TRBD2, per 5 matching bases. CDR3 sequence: CASSRLSQAFSGANVLTF. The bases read TGTGCCAGCTCACGACTAAGTCAGGCTTTCTCTGGGGCCAACGTCCTGACTTTC.